One T cell receptor beta chain is described in this entry. The CDR3 loop spans 13 amino acids. Germline values: CDR1 SGDLS, CDR2 YYNGEE. V gave up 6 bases and J gave up 5 bases, with 12 bases separating them. Generated by immunoSEQ multiplex PCR, the TCRdb table keeps only in-frame clones and is missing some. The sample lists around 250,000 clones; about 88% were seen once. The data derive from a study of blood T cell repertoires in COVID-19. This sequence originates from a young man with active or convalescent COVID-19. The sequenced material came from peripheral blood. This chain uses TRBV9 with TRBJ2-1; a weak D match, TRBD2 (6 bases). This CDR3 is CASTWDLDNEQFF. The CDR3, as DNA: TGTGCCAGCACCTGGGACTTGGACAATGAGCAGTTCTTC.